The T cell receptor beta chain under discussion was sequenced for a study of glioma-infiltrating T cells after dendritic cell vaccination. Clones were sequenced by immunoSEQ multiplex PCR, and TCRdb holds only the in-frame ones, with some missing. The sample carries about 50,000 clones, around nine tenths recorded once. Described time point: after dendritic cell vaccination, including at tumor progression/relapse. The sequencing used blood, collected after dendritic cell vaccination. The clonotype originates from a human donor with glioblastoma.

The CDR3 nucleotides read TGTGCCACACATCAGGGACTAGCGGGAAGGGAGACCCAGTACTTC. Translated: CATHQGLAGRETQYF. The J gene is TRBJ2-5, the V gene TRBV10-3, with 13 bases aligning to TRBD2. CDR3 length equals 15 residues. From germline, CDR1 is ENHRY and CDR2 SYGVKD. Trimming cost V 10 bases and J 5 bases; bases outside gene matches: 10.